One sample yielded the 22 T cell receptor beta chains listed below, sequenced in a study of regulatory T cells in long-lasting Graves disease. The authors built TCR beta libraries using iRepertoire HTBI primers and Arm-PCR of CDR3 regions. TCRdb independently ran MiXCR on the multiplex PCR reads; one entry per CDR3 protein. The data show about 220,000 distinct CDR3 sequences, with roughly 19% seen just once and roughly 10% held by the top ten. Time point noted: newly diagnosed GD, antithyroid drugs for less than 3 months. The authors made the TCR library using RNA they extracted from PBMCs. The same sample was also used in a study of T cells in Graves' hyperthyroidism and ophthalmopathy.

The sample here was peripheral blood mononuclear cells (PBMCs), taken at new diagnosis, from a patient treated with antithyroid drugs. These receptors were obtained from a woman aged 25 to 39 with Graves disease.

There are many counts of this clonotype. The J gene is TRBJ2-3, the V gene TRBV19, with a weak D call TRBD2 (5 bases). Germline CDR1 reads LNHDA; CDR2 reads SQIVND (reference sequence). Deletions cut 3 bases from V and 2 bases from J, with 6 bases between. The CDR3 is made up of 13 amino acids. The CDR3 DNA reads TGTGCCAGTAGTATCCGGGACACAGATACGCAGTATTTT. Its protein product is CASSIRDTDTQYF.

This clonotype was found many times. The J gene is TRBJ2-7, the V gene TRBV24-1, with TRBD2 matching 9 bases. V gave up 5 bases and J gave up 2 bases; unmatched junction bases: 3. The germline V gene has CDR1 KGHDR and CDR2 SFDVKD. The CDR3 is made up of 14 amino acids. CDR3 sequence: CATSASGIPYEQYF. The CDR3 DNA sequence: TGTGCCACCAGTGCTAGCGGGATTCCCTACGAGCAGTACTTC.

This clonotype was recorded at least ten times. The chain links TRBV12-3 or TRBV12-4 to TRBJ1-6; the D gene is possibly TRBD1 (6 bases). Trimming took 3 bases from V and 0 from J, leaving 12 bases between them. This CDR3 is built from 17 residues. The CDR3 nucleotides are TGTGCCAGCAGTTTTAATCAGGGGAGCTCCTATAATTCACCCCTCCACTTT. It encodes CASSFNQGSSYNSPLHF.

Notes on this clonotype: A single base separates this from a much larger clone, so it may be a read error. V and J are TRBV30 and TRBJ1-2; the D is unclear. This CDR3 has 14 residues. The germline gives CDR1 GTSNPN, CDR2 SVGIG (reference sequence). The CDR3: CAWSRGVSNYGCTF. The CDR3 DNA sequence: TGTGCCTGGAGTCGTGGCGTTTCTAACTATGGCTGCACCTTC.

This clonotype was seen at least ten times. This chain connects TRBV20-1 to TRBJ2-3; D might be TRBD2 (6 bases). This CDR3 comprises 15 residues. The V end was cut by 1 base, the J end by 6 bases, with 17 bases between. Germline CDR1 reads DFQATT; CDR2 reads SNEGSKA (reference sequence). CDR3 DNA sequence: TGCAGTGCTAGAGCCGGAGGGATCCTAGCTGATACGCAGTATTTT. This sequence encodes CSARAGGILADTQYF.

This clonotype was observed a handful of times. V usage is TRBV6-1 and J usage is TRBJ1-6; weak D call: TRBD1 (6 bases). Germline V CDR1 and CDR2: MNHNS, SASEGT. The CDR3 contains 13 residues. V was shortened by 6 bases and J by 9 bases, with 12 bases between the two germline ends. This CDR3 reads CASRSRGISPLHF. CDR3 DNA: TGTGCCAGCAGATCGAGGGGGATTTCACCCCTCCACTTT.

In its sample, this clonotype was seen many times. The chain has TRBV10-2 and TRBJ1-1; D not resolved. The CDR3 is 15 residues long. In germline, CDR1 is WSHSY, CDR2 SAAADI. V lost 3 bases and J lost 0, with 11 bases in between. The chain's CDR3 is CASSDRRVMNTEAFF. The CDR3 region has the DNA TGCGCCAGCAGTGACAGGAGGGTGATGAACACTGAAGCTTTCTTT.

This clonotype was observed at least ten times. The CDR3 bases are TGCAGTGCACCGACGACAGGGTCAGGCAAAAACATTCAGTACTTC. The encoded protein is CSAPTTGSGKNIQYF. The chain couples TRBV20-1 to TRBJ2-4; TRBD1 aligns across 7 bases. The CDR3 consists of 15 residues. Germline V gene data show CDR1 as DFQATT and CDR2 as SNEGSKA (reference sequence). Trimming cost V 6 bases and J 3 bases; bases outside gene matches: 11.

This clonotype was seen at least ten times. The rearrangement joins TRBV18 to TRBJ2-3; tentative D call: TRBD2 (5 bases). Germline loops: CDR1 KGHSH, CDR2 LQKENI. The CDR3 length is 16 residues. V dropped 4 bases and J dropped 4 bases, with 18 bases sitting between them. The CDR3 nucleotides read TGTGCCAGCTCACGCGGGCCGGGGTTTGGTTCAGATACGCAGTATTTT. This sequence encodes CASSRGPGFGSDTQYF.

This clonotype was picked up many times. The V gene is TRBV24-1, the J gene TRBJ1-5; D is unclear. The CDR3 is made up of 14 amino acids. Trimming removed 9 bases from V and 0 bases from J, with 11 bases in between. Germline V gene data show CDR1 as KGHDR and CDR2 as SFDVKD. The CDR3, as DNA: TGTGCCACCGCTGGATGGGCTAGCAATCAGCCCCAGCATTTT. Residues: CATAGWASNQPQHF.

This clonotype has a count of ten or more. V and J are TRBV12-5 and TRBJ2-7, with D perhaps matching TRBD2 (6 bases). The CDR3 extends over 16 amino acids. The germline V gene encodes CDR1 LGHNT and CDR2 FRNRAP. Between the trimmed V and J ends, which lost 6 bases and 0 bases, there was a span of 18 bases. CDR3 nucleotides: TGTGCTAGTGGGCCGGAGGGATACACCAGCTCCTACGAGCAGTACTTC. It is translated as CASGPEGYTSSYEQYF.

This clonotype was recorded many times. The chain employs TRBV7-9 and TRBJ1-5, with D maybe TRBD1 (6 bases). V was clipped by 1 base and J by 2 bases, with 15 bases between them. Germline lookup yields CDR1 SEHNR and CDR2 FQNEAQ (reference sequence). The CDR3 totals 17 residues. The CDR3 DNA follows: TGTGCCAGCAGCTTAGGGAGTTTGGCAGGGGGCAATCAGCCCCAGCATTTT. Protein sequence: CASSLGSLAGGNQPQHF.

This clonotype was detected ten times or more. Compared with germline, one end of the junction differs, possibly owing to a read error. The J gene is TRBJ1-6, the V gene TRBV6-1; the D is unclear. Germline loops: CDR1 MNHNS, CDR2 SASEGT. The length of the CDR3 is 12 residues. CDR3 bases: TGCGCCAGCAGTGACCCCCAGTCACCCCTCCACTTT. Translation: CASSDPQSPLHF.

This clonotype was seen many times. The CDR3 DNA follows: TGTGCCAGCAGTGCCAGGACAGGGGGCGCCCAGGAGCAGTACTTC. Its translation is CASSARTGGAQEQYF. The V call is TRBV28, the J call TRBJ2-7, with 11 bases that match TRBD1. V lost 5 bases and J lost 7; bases outside the gene matches: 10. CDR1 and CDR2 from the germline V gene are MDHEN and SYDVKM. CDR3 length equals 15 residues.

There are many counts of this clonotype. The chain employs TRBV12-3 or TRBV12-4 and TRBJ1-2; 7 nucleotides agree with TRBD1. There are 14 residues in the CDR3. Losses at the gene ends were 1 base for V and 5 bases for J; bases not matched to a gene: 4. CDR3 sequence reads: CASSLDRGRYGYTF. CDR3 DNA: TGTGCCAGCAGTTTAGACAGGGGAAGGTATGGCTACACCTTC.

Many counts were recorded for this clonotype. V and J are TRBV10-2 and TRBJ1-6; 9 nucleotides match TRBD1. Losses at the gene ends were 6 bases for V and 8 bases for J; bases not matched to a gene: 8. The V gene's germline CDR1 is WSHSY and CDR2 SAAADI. CDR3 length: 15 residues. In DNA form, the CDR3 reads TGCGCCAGCAGGCCCCCGGGACAGGGACATTCACCCCTCCACTTT. This encodes CASRPPGQGHSPLHF.

This clonotype appeared a few times. The rearrangement links TRBV4-1 to TRBJ1-1; D may be TRBD1 (5 bases). Germline lookup yields CDR1 MGHRA and CDR2 YSYEKL. The CDR3 covers 14 residues. The V and J ends lost 6 bases and 4 bases respectively, with 15 bases between them. CDR3 loop: CASRPTRVVTEAFF. As DNA, the CDR3 is TGCGCCAGCAGGCCGACCAGGGTGGTCACTGAAGCTTTCTTT.

This clonotype was counted at least ten times. This chain links TRBV27 with TRBJ1-1, with no clear D. V shed 4 bases and J shed 6 bases, with 9 bases lying between them. In germline, CDR1 is MNHEY, CDR2 SMNVEV (reference sequence). The CDR3 loop spans 12 amino acids. CDR3 bases: TGTGCCAGCAGTTCTCCGGATTCTGAAGCTTTCTTT. Translation: CASSSPDSEAFF.

This sequence joins TRBV6-1 and TRBJ1-5; D unresolved. In germline, CDR1 is MNHNS, CDR2 SASEGT. V was clipped by 4 bases and J by 8 bases, with 6 bases between them. The CDR3 covers 11 residues. CDR3 protein: CASSATEPQHF. In nucleotides, the CDR3 is TGTGCCAGCAGTGCCACAGAGCCCCAGCATTTT.

The sample holds many counts of this clonotype. The genes are TRBV6-9 and TRBJ2-3; a weak D match, TRBD1 (6 bases). Germline V CDR1 and CDR2: MNHGY, SVAAGI. The CDR3 extends over 14 amino acids. The V and J ends lost 4 bases and 3 bases respectively, with 11 bases between them. The CDR3 nucleotides are TGTGCCAGCAGTTCCCCACAGGGAACAGATACGCAGTATTTT. Encoded protein: CASSSPQGTDTQYF.

This clonotype was detected ten times or more. V usage is TRBV7-8 and J usage is TRBJ2-1, with 7 bases that match TRBD2. The CDR3 extends over 17 amino acids. The germline CDR1 and CDR2 sequences are SGHVS and FQNEAQ. The V and J ends lost 5 bases and 3 bases, in that order; junction bases with no gene match: 13. CDR3 nucleotide sequence: TGTGCCAGCAGCCCCCGTAGTAGTGCTAGCGGCTACAATGAGCAGTTCTTC. Residues: CASSPRSSASGYNEQFF.

This clonotype was counted many times. V gene TRBV14 combines with J gene TRBJ1-2; no definite D call. Germline V lookup: CDR1 SGHDN, CDR2 FVKESK. The CDR3 runs to 15 residues. Trimming shortened V by 1 base and J by 3 bases, and 12 bases separated the two germline ends. The DNA for the CDR3 is TGTGCCAGCAGCCAAGTGCGGGGTCCCGACTATGGCTACACCTTC. Translated, it gives CASSQVRGPDYGYTF.